The clone carrying this T cell receptor beta chain was counted only a few times. One end of the junction does not line up with germline, which may come from a read error. This CDR3 contains 12 residues. From germline, CDR1 is LNHDA and CDR2 SQIVND (reference sequence). The sample is drawn from a study of T cell changes during pregnancy in multiple sclerosis. The protocol was immunoSEQ multiplex PCR, while the TCRdb copy is restricted to in-frame clones and leaves out a portion. The table has 20,000 to 25,000 clones, around 90% seen once. V is TRBV19 and J is TRBJ1-1, with D maybe TRBD1 (6 bases). This clonotype was sampled from a female donor in good health, enrolled as a control in a pregnancy study. Sample: CD8+ T cells from peripheral blood mononuclear cells, taken in the second trimester of pregnancy. In DNA form, the CDR3 reads TGTGCCAGTAGGATAGGACAGCTGGAAGCTTTCTTT. Protein product: CASRIGQLEAFF. Full variable domain (outside the CDR3, taken from reference TRBV19 and TRBJ1-1): DGGITQSPKYLFRKEGQNVTLSCEQNLNHDAMYWYRQDPGQGLRLIYYSQIVNDFQKGDIAEGYSVSREKKESFPLTVTSAQKNPTAFYLCASRIGQLEAFFGQGTRLTVV.